The sequence of this T cell receptor (beta chain) was determined in a study of blood T cell repertoires in COVID-19. As for the study in general: Collection of acute and convalescent COVID-19 samples took place in the United States, Italy and Spain.

In the original workflow: The authors estimated nucleated cell counts from reference gene primer amplification. Using immunoSEQ multiplex PCR, the repertoire was profiled, and TCRdb retains in-frame clones only, with some absent. V, J and clone size are taken as reported in that table, and D and trimming were inferred from the DNA itself. This table holds 200,000 to 300,000 clones, around 82% found once. The CDR3 covers 12 residues. Germline CDR1 SGHNT, CDR2 YYREEE (reference sequence). V lost 4 bases, J lost 6 bases, and 9 bases lay in between. The rearrangement joins TRBV5-4 to TRBJ2-3, with D perhaps matching TRBD1 (6 bases). The sequencing sample was made of PBMCs or T cells enriched from blood (not recorded which). The TCR sequence derives from a woman between 40 and 55 years old who had been exposed to COVID-19. Here the CDR3 reads CASSDQGDTQYF. Here the CDR3 DNA reads TGTGCCAGCAGCGACCAGGGGGATACGCAGTATTTT. The whole variable domain, remainder taken from reference TRBV5-4 and TRBJ2-3, is ETGVTQSPTHLIKTRGQQVTLRCSSQSGHNTVSWYQQALGQGPQFIFQYYREEENGRGNFPPRFSGLQFPNYSSELNVNALELDDSALYLCASSDQGDTQYFGPGTRLTVL.